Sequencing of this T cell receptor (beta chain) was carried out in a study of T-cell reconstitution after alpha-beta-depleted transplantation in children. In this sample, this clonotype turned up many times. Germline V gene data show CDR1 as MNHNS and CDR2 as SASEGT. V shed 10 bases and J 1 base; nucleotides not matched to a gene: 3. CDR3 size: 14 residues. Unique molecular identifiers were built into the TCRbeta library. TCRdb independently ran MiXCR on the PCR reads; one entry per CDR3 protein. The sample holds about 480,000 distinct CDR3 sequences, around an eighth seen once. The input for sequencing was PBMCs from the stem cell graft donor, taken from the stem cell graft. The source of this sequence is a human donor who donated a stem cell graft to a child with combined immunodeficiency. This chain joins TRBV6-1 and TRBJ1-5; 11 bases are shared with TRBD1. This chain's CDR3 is CATGDRGSNQPQHF. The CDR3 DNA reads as TGTGCCACTGGGGACAGGGGGAGCAATCAGCCCCAGCATTTT.